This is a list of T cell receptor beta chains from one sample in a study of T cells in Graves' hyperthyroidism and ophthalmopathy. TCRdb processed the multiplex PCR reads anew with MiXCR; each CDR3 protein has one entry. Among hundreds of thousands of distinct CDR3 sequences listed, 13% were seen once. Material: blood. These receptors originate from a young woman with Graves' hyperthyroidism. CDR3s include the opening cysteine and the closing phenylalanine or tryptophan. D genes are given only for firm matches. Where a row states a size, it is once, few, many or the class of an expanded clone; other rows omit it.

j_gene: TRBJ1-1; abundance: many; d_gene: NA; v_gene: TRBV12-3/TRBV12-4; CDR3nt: TGTGCCAGCAGCTTTGGGGGGCCGAACACTGAAGCTTTCTTT; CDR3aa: CASSFGGPNTEAFF
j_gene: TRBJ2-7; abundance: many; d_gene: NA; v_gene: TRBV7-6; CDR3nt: TGTGCCAGCAGCCCCGTAGTGTCCATGAGGCAGTACTTC; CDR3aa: CASSPVVSMRQYF
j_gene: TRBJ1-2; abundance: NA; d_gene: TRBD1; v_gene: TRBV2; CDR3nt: TGTGCCAGCAGGAAGAACACAGGGGGGTCGCAACTAGGCTACACCTTC; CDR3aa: CASRKNTGGSQLGYTF
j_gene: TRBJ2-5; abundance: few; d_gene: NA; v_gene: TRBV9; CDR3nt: TGTGCCAGCAGCGTAACCGGACATACTCAAGATACCCAGTACTTC; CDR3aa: CASSVTGHTQDTQYF
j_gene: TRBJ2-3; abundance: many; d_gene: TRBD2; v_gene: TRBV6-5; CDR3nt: TGTGCCAGCAGTTACCCTCAGCGGGGGGGCATGGCAGATACGCAGTATTTT; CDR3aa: CASSYPQRGGMADTQYF
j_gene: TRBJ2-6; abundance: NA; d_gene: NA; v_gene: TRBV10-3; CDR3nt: TGTGCCATCAGTAACTCAGGGGGGGCCAACGTCCTGACTTTC; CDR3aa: CAISNSGGANVLTF
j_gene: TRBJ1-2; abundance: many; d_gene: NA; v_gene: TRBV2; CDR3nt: TGTGCCAGCAGTGACAGGGTTGCGAACTATGGCTACACCTTC; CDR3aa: CASSDRVANYGYTF
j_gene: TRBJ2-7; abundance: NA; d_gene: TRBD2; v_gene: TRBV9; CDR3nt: TGTGCCAGCAGCGTCACCGGGACTAGCGGGTCCGAGCAGTACTTC; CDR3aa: CASSVTGTSGSEQYF
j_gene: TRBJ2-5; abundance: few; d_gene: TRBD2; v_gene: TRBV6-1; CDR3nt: TGTGCCAGCGTGGATCCCGGACTAGCGGGGGGTCTGTACTTC; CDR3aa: CASVDPGLAGGLYF
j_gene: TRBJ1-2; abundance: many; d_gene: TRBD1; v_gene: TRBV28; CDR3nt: TGTGCCAGCAGCGACAGGGGCTCTAACTATGGCTACACCTTC; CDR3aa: CASSDRGSNYGYTF
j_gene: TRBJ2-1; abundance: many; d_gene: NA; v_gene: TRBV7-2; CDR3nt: TGTGCCAGCAGCCTAGGGCGGAACAATGAGCAGTTCTTC; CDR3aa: CASSLGRNNEQFF
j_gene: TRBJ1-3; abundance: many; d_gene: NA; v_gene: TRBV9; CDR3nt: TGTGCCAGCAGCGCAGAGATCCTCGGGGACACCATATATTTT; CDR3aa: CASSAEILGDTIYF
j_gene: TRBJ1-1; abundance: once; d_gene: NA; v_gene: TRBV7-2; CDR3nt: TGTGCCAGCAGCTCTTCGCGGGGGCAGACTGAAGCTTTCTTT; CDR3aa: CASSSSRGQTEAFF
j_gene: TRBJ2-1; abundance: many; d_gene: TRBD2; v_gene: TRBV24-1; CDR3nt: TGTGCCACCAGTAGGCGGGAGAGGTATGAGCAGTTCTTC; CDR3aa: CATSRRERYEQFF
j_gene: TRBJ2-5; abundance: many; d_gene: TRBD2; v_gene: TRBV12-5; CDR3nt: TGTGCTAGTGCCCTGGGGGTCGGGGGGACGCAAGAGACCCAGTACTTC; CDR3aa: CASALGVGGTQETQYF
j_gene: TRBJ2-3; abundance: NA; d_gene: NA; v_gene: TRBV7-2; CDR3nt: TGTGCCAGCAGCCAAGAGGGCGGTGCGGGTGGATACACAGATACGCAGTATTTT; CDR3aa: CASSQEGGAGGYTDTQYF
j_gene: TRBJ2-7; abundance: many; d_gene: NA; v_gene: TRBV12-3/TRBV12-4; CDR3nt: TGTGCCAGCAGCCCTCTAATGCTGACAGTTACTCCCCACGAGCAGTACTTC; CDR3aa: CASSPLMLTVTPHEQYF
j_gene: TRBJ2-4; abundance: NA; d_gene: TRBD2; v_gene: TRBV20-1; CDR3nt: TGCAGTATTACTAGCGGGGGGGCATTCTACGCCAAAAACATTCAGTACTTC; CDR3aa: CSITSGGAFYAKNIQYF
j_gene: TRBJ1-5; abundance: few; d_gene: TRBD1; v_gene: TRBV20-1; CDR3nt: TGCAGTGGCCAGACAGGGGGAGGCAATCAGCCCCAGCATTTT; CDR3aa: CSGQTGGGNQPQHF
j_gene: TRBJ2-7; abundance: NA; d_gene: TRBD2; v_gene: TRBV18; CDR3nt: TGTGCCAGCTCACCCTGGACTAGCGGGGGTTACGAGCAGTACTTC; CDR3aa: CASSPWTSGGYEQYF
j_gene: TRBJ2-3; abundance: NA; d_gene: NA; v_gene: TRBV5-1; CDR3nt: TGCGCCAGCAGCTTGGACGGAACTAGCACAGATACGCAGTATTTT; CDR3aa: CASSLDGTSTDTQYF
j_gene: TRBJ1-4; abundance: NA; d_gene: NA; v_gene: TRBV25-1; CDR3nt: TGTGCCAGCAGTGGCGGACGGTGGGGCAATGAAAAACTGTTTTTT; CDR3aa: CASSGGRWGNEKLFF
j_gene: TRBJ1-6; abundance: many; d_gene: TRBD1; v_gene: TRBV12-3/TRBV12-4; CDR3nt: TGTGCCAGCGCCTCCTGGGGGCGCCGGGACAGGGGATATTCAGCCCTCCACTTT; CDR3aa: CASASWGRRDRGYSALHF
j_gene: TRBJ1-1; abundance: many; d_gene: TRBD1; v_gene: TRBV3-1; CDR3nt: TGTGCCAGCAGCCCCAGGGGGTGGAACACTGAAGCTTTCTTT; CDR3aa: CASSPRGWNTEAFF
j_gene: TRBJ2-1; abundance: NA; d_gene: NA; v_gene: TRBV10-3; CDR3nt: TGTGCCATCAGGCAGGGGGGCTACAATGAGCAGTTCTTC; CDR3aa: CAIRQGGYNEQFF
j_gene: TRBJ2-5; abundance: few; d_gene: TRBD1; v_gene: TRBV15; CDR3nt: TGTGCCACCAGCTACCGACAGGGTGGCGAGACCCAGTACTTC; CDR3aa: CATSYRQGGETQYF
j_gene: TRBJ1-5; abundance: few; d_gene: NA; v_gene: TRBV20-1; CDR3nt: TGCAGTGCTAGAGATCCTCGGAGGGTTAGCAATCAGCCCCAGCATTTT; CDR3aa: CSARDPRRVSNQPQHF
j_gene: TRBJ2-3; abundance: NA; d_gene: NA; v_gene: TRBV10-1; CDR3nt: TGCGCCAGCAATGAAGGAGGGAGCACAGATACGCAGTATTTT; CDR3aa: CASNEGGSTDTQYF
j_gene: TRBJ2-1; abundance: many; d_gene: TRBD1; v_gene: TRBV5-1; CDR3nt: TGCGCCAGCAGCTTGGAGGGGGCAGGGCCTCTCAGCTCCTACAATGAGCAGTTCTTC; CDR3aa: CASSLEGAGPLSSYNEQFF
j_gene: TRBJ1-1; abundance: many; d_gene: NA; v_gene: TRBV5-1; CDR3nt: TGCGCCAGCAGCTTGCATAAGAGTAACACTGAAGCTTTCTTT; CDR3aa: CASSLHKSNTEAFF
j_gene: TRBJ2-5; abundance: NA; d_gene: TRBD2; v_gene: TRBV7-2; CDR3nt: TGTGCCAGCAGCTTTCAGGGCGGGGGGCCACAAGAGACCCAGTACTTC; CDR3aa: CASSFQGGGPQETQYF
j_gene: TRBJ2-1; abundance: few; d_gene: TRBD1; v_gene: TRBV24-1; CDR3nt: TGTGCCACCAGTGACATCTCCTGGACAGCCAGGGGGAATGAGCAGTTCTTC; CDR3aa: CATSDISWTARGNEQFF
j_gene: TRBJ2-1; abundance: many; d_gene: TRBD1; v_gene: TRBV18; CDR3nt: TGTGCCAGCTCATCGCAGAGCGGACAGGGGTACAATGAGCAGTTCTTC; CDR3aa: CASSSQSGQGYNEQFF
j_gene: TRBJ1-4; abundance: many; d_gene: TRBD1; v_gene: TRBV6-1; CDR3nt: TGTGCCAGCAGTGAGTGGACAGGGGATGAAAAACTGTTTTTT; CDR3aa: CASSEWTGDEKLFF
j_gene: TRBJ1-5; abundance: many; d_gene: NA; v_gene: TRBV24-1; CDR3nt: TGTGCCACCAGTGAAAGGGGCTACAATCAGCCCCAGCATTTT; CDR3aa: CATSERGYNQPQHF
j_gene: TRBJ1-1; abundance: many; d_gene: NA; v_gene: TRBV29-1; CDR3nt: TGCAGCGTTGGTTCAGGCGGGGCGAACACTGAAGCTTTCTTT; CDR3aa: CSVGSGGANTEAFF
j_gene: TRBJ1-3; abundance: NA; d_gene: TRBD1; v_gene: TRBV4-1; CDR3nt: TGCGCCAGCAGCCAAGACGGGACAGGGTATACTGGAAACACCATATATTTT; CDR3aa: CASSQDGTGYTGNTIYF
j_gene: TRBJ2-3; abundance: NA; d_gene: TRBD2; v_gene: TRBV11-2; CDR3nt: TGTGCCAGCAGTCAGTCCGGGACTAGCGGGAGGGCTGATACGCAGTATTTT; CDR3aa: CASSQSGTSGRADTQYF
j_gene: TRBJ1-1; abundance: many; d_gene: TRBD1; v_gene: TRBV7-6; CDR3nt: TGTGCCAGCAGCCGCGGACAGGGTGGAATGAACACTGAAGCTTTCTTT; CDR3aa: CASSRGQGGMNTEAFF
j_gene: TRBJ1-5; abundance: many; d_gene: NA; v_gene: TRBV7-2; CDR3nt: TGTGCCAGCAGCTTAGCCGGGACACCCAATCAGCCCCAGCATTTT; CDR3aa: CASSLAGTPNQPQHF
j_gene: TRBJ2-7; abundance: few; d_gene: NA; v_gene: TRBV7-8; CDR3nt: TGTGCCAGCAGCGCGACACGTATATCCTACGAGCAGTACTTC; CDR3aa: CASSATRISYEQYF
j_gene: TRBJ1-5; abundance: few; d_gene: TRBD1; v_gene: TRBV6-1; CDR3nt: TGTGCCGGCAGTGAAAAAACTCACAGGGGCCGCAATCAGCCCCAGCATTTT; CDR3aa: CAGSEKTHRGRNQPQHF
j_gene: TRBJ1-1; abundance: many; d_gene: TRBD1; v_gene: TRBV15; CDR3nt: TGTGCCACCAGCAGTCCCATGGGGACAGGGAAAACTGAAGCTTTCTTT; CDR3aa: CATSSPMGTGKTEAFF
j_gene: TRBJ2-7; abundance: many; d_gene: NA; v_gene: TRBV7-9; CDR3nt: TGTGCCAGCAGCTTAACGGTGGGGAACGAGCAGTACTTC; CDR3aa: CASSLTVGNEQYF
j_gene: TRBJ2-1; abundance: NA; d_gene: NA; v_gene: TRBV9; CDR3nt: TGTGCCAGCAGCGTAAACGGGGGGCCTGGTAATGAGCAGTTCTTC; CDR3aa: CASSVNGGPGNEQFF